A selection of T cell receptor beta chains follows, all from one sample in a study of T-cell memory formation after mild COVID-19. MiXCR was run by TCRdb on the 5' RACE reads, yielding one entry per CDR3 protein. The table records a few hundred thousand distinct CDR3 sequences, around a sixth of them present only once. Sample: PBMCs or a T cell subset sorted from them (not recorded which). The source of these receptors is a man aged 18 to 29 who had mild COVID-19 (a few samples of this study predate the infection). Cell type and time point are not known. Both conserved end residues are part of each CDR3. The order of the fields is CDR3 protein, CDR3 DNA, J gene, V gene, D gene, clone size. The D gene is left open where the match is weak. The size field is filled for only some rows; it gives once, few, many or a size class.

CDR3: CASSQPPGQLQGELFF; DNA: TGCGCCAGCAGCCAACCCCCGGGACAGCTTCAAGGGGAGCTGTTTTTT; J: TRBJ2-2; V: TRBV4-3; D: TRBD1; size: NA
CDR3: CASSAGQQNIQYF; DNA: TGCGCCAGCAGCGCCGGACAGCAAAACATTCAGTACTTC; J: TRBJ2-4; V: TRBV5-1; D: NA; size: many
CDR3: CASSQGRGPQVYGYTF; DNA: TGCGCCAGCAGCCAAGGCCGGGGCCCCCAAGTATATGGCTACACCTTC; J: TRBJ1-2; V: TRBV4-3; D: NA; size: NA
CDR3: CSVDRGNTIYF; DNA: TGCAGCGTTGACAGGGGAAACACCATATATTTT; J: TRBJ1-3; V: TRBV29-1; D: NA; size: few
CDR3: CASSPHMNDNEQFF; DNA: TGTGCCAGCAGCCCCCACATGAACGACAATGAGCAGTTCTTC; J: TRBJ2-1; V: TRBV9; D: NA; size: few
CDR3: CASRRTGPNEKLFF; DNA: TGTGCCAGCAGGCGGACAGGGCCTAATGAAAAACTGTTTTTT; J: TRBJ1-4; V: TRBV12-3/TRBV12-4; D: TRBD1; size: few
CDR3: CSAGSQPQHF; DNA: TGCAGTGCTGGTAGTCAGCCCCAGCATTTT; J: TRBJ1-5; V: TRBV20-1; D: NA; size: few
CDR3: CASSQDRQRGNQPQHF; DNA: TGTGCCAGCAGCCAAGATCGTCAGAGAGGCAATCAGCCCCAGCATTTT; J: TRBJ1-5; V: TRBV4-2; D: NA; size: NA
CDR3: CAISGGTGGNEQFF; DNA: TGTGCCATCAGTGGCGGGACAGGGGGCAATGAGCAGTTCTTC; J: TRBJ2-1; V: TRBV10-3; D: TRBD1; size: NA
CDR3: CASSGTGGTDTQYF; DNA: TGTGCCAGCAGTGGGACAGGGGGCACAGATACGCAGTATTTT; J: TRBJ2-3; V: TRBV5-1; D: TRBD1; size: medium-sized
CDR3: CAWSGSYYEQYF; DNA: TGTGCCTGGAGCGGGAGTTACTACGAGCAGTACTTC; J: TRBJ2-7; V: TRBV30; D: NA; size: NA
CDR3: CASLPGQGNTEAFF; DNA: TGTGCCAGCTTACCGGGACAGGGGAACACTGAAGCTTTCTTT; J: TRBJ1-1; V: TRBV7-9; D: TRBD1; size: NA
CDR3: CASSFPQGKRAFF; DNA: TGTGCCAGCAGTTTTCCTCAGGGTAAACGAGCTTTCTTT; J: TRBJ1-1; V: TRBV28; D: NA; size: NA
CDR3: CASSRGGTNEKLFF; DNA: TGCGCCAGCAGTCGCGGGGGAACTAATGAAAAACTGTTTTTT; J: TRBJ1-4; V: TRBV5-1; D: NA; size: many
CDR3: CASSQKANYNEQFF; DNA: TGTGCCAGCAGCCAGAAGGCGAACTACAATGAGCAGTTCTTC; J: TRBJ2-1; V: TRBV4-2; D: NA; size: NA
CDR3: CASSQDYFLGVEQYF; DNA: TGCGCCAGCAGCCAAGATTACTTTCTGGGGGTCGAGCAGTACTTC; J: TRBJ2-7; V: TRBV4-1; D: NA; size: NA
CDR3: CASSPPGLGTDTQYF; DNA: TGTGCCAGCTCACCACCGGGGTTAGGCACAGATACGCAGTATTTT; J: TRBJ2-3; V: TRBV18; D: NA; size: many
CDR3: CASRSRDTQYF; DNA: TGTGCCAGCAGATCAAGGGATACGCAGTATTTT; J: TRBJ2-3; V: TRBV11-2; D: NA; size: few
CDR3: CASSWSSGNTGELFF; DNA: TGCGCCAGCAGCTGGTCTAGCGGGAACACCGGGGAGCTGTTTTTT; J: TRBJ2-2; V: TRBV5-1; D: TRBD2; size: few
CDR3: CASSEKKGGGLTKNIQYF; DNA: TGTGCCAGCAGTGAAAAGAAGGGGGGAGGATTGACCAAAAACATTCAGTACTTC; J: TRBJ2-4; V: TRBV6-1; D: NA; size: few
CDR3: CASSRGDRGPYGYTF; DNA: TGTGCCAGCAGTCGCGGGGACAGGGGCCCTTATGGCTACACCTTC; J: TRBJ1-2; V: TRBV28; D: TRBD1; size: NA
CDR3: CASSSEQGWRGYTF; DNA: TGTGCCAGCAGCTCGGAACAGGGATGGCGGGGCTACACCTTC; J: TRBJ1-2; V: TRBV5-5; D: NA; size: many
CDR3: CASSPDGGSYNEQFF; DNA: TGTGCCAGCAGCCCCGACGGAGGTTCCTACAATGAGCAGTTCTTC; J: TRBJ2-1; V: TRBV6-5; D: NA; size: many
CDR3: CASSLRGYQPQHF; DNA: TGTGCCAGCAGTTTGAGGGGATATCAGCCCCAGCATTTT; J: TRBJ1-5; V: TRBV12-3/TRBV12-4; D: NA; size: NA
CDR3: CASRAPGLANQETQYF; DNA: TGTGCCAGCAGGGCCCCGGGACTAGCGAACCAAGAGACCCAGTACTTC; J: TRBJ2-5; V: TRBV7-8; D: TRBD2; size: few
CDR3: CASSLAGGKNTGELFF; DNA: TGTGCCAGCAGCTTAGCTGGGGGGAAGAACACCGGGGAGCTGTTTTTT; J: TRBJ2-2; V: TRBV7-7; D: NA; size: once
CDR3: CASGPGWPLHF; DNA: TGTGCCAGCGGTCCCGGGTGGCCCCTCCACTTT; J: TRBJ1-6; V: TRBV7-2; D: NA; size: few
CDR3: CASSFSSRSNQPQHF; DNA: TGTGCCAGCAGTTTCTCCTCACGGAGCAATCAGCCCCAGCATTTT; J: TRBJ1-5; V: TRBV7-2; D: NA; size: NA
CDR3: CASRPGQENRWNEKLFF; DNA: TGTGCCAGCAGACCCGGACAGGAGAATCGGTGGAATGAAAAACTGTTTTTT; J: TRBJ1-4; V: TRBV12-3/TRBV12-4; D: TRBD1; size: NA
CDR3: CASSRKAGYADTQYF; DNA: TGTGCCAGCAGTCGCAAGGCGGGGTACGCAGATACGCAGTATTTT; J: TRBJ2-3; V: TRBV7-6; D: NA; size: few
CDR3: CASRDSANTEAFF; DNA: TGTGCCAGCAGAGACAGCGCGAACACTGAAGCTTTCTTT; J: TRBJ1-1; V: TRBV2; D: NA; size: NA
CDR3: CASSVSRTASGNTIYF; DNA: TGTGCCAGCAGTGTATCCCGGACGGCCTCTGGAAACACCATATATTTT; J: TRBJ1-3; V: TRBV6-1; D: NA; size: NA
CDR3: CASSYPAGLNEKLFF; DNA: TGTGCCAGCAGTTACCCGGCAGGACTTAATGAAAAACTGTTTTTT; J: TRBJ1-4; V: TRBV28; D: NA; size: NA
CDR3: CASSQVQGTGYTF; DNA: TGCGCCAGCAGCCAGGTACAGGGGACAGGCTACACCTTC; J: TRBJ1-2; V: TRBV4-3; D: TRBD1; size: few
CDR3: CASSTERGQLNTEAFF; DNA: TGTGCCAGCAGCACCGAAAGAGGACAGTTGAACACTGAAGCTTTCTTT; J: TRBJ1-1; V: TRBV7-9; D: NA; size: few
CDR3: CASSLGTTNNEQFF; DNA: TGTGCCAGCAGTTTGGGGACGACTAACAATGAGCAGTTCTTC; J: TRBJ2-1; V: TRBV12-3/TRBV12-4; D: NA; size: NA
CDR3: CASSSGTGGGWANIQYF; DNA: TGTGCCAGCAGTTCCGGGACAGGGGGCGGTTGGGCGAACATTCAGTACTTC; J: TRBJ2-4; V: TRBV12-3/TRBV12-4; D: TRBD1; size: NA
CDR3: CASSRAPGNTGELFF; DNA: TGTGCCAGCAGCCGTGCCCCCGGGAACACCGGGGAGCTGTTTTTT; J: TRBJ2-2; V: TRBV7-9; D: NA; size: few
CDR3: CASSVEAASEQFF; DNA: TGTGCCAGCAGTGTTGAGGCGGCTTCGGAGCAGTTCTTC; J: TRBJ2-1; V: TRBV6-1; D: NA; size: NA
CDR3: CASSQPTGGTDTQYF; DNA: TGCGCCAGCAGCCAGCCCACAGGGGGTACAGATACGCAGTATTTT; J: TRBJ2-3; V: TRBV4-3; D: TRBD1; size: few
CDR3: CAAGDENTGELFF; DNA: TGCGCCGCGGGGGACGAGAACACCGGGGAGCTGTTTTTT; J: TRBJ2-2; V: TRBV5-1; D: TRBD2; size: NA
CDR3: CASSFTSGNSETQYF; DNA: TGTGCCAGCAGCTTCACTAGCGGCAACTCAGAGACCCAGTACTTC; J: TRBJ2-5; V: TRBV7-2; D: TRBD2; size: NA